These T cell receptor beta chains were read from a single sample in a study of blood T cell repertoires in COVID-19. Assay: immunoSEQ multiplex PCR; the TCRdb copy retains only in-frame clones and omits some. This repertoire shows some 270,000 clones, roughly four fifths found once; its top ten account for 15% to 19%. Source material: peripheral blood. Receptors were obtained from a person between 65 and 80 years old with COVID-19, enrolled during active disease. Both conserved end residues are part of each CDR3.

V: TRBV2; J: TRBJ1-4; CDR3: CASSGGTFNEKLFF
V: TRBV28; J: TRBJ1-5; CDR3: CASSLTQGNSNQPQHF
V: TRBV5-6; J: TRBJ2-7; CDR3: CASSLAGVYSEQYF
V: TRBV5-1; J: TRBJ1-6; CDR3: CASSLDRENSPLHF
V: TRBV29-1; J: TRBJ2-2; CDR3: CSVLGLGGTGELFF
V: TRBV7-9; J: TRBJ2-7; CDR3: CASSLETRPYEQYF
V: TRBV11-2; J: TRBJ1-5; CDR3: CASSPTHYRDRGQPQHF
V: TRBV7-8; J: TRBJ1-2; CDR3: CASSPFTGQGEDGYTF
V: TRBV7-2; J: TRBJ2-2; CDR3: CASSLEVSGTGSPGELFF
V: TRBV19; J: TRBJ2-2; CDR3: CASSIDELLAGGPTGELFF
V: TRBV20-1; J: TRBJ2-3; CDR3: CSVYRGGTQYF
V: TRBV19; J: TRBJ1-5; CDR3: CASSIEGGQGWQPQHF
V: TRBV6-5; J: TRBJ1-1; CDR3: CASSYSAGGTEAFF
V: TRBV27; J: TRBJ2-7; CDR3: CASRGLASSYEQYF
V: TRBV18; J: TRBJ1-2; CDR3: CASSPPFRANYGYTF
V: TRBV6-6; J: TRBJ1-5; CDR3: CASSFTREFNQPQHF
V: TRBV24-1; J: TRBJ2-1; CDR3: CATSGHRAGIYNEQFF
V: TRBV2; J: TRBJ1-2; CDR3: CASRTGLGDYGYTF
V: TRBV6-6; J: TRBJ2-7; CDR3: CASSPASGTTYEQYF
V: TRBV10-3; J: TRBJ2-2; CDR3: CAISPRDTGDGELFF
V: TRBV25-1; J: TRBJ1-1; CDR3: CASSGTVRDSEAFF
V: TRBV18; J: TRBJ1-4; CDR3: CASSPRLDSSEKLFF
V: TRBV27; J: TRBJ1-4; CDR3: CASSGRVGLRPNEKLFF
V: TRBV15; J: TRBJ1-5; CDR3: CATSRATGVHNQPQHF
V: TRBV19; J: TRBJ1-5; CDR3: CASSMGTGGRGNQPQHF
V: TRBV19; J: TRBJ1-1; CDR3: CASSPSTGMNTEAFF
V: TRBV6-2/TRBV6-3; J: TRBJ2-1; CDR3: CASSTGGTGRPNEQFF
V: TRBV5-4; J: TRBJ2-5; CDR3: CASSPPRTSGKPQETQYF
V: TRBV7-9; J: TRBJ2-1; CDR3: CASSLLAGGPHEQFF
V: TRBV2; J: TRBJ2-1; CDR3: CASSRLGSGTYNEQFF
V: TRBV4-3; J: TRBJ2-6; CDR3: CASSQDRGTGANVLTF
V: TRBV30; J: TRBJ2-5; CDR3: CAWSVNLGEGETQYF
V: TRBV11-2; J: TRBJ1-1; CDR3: CASSFGTDEAFF
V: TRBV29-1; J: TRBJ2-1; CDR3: CSVGGGMGNEQFF
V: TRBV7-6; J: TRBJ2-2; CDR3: CASSFTFRVYNTGELFF
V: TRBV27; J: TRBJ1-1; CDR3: CASSFGGRSTEAFF
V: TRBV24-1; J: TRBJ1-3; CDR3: CATSDGDRGSGNTIYF
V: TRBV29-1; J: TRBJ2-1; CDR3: CSVEDFGTGAGNEQFF
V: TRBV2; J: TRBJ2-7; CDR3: CASGTVYYEQYF
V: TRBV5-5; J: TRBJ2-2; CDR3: CASSFGTGLLSGELFF
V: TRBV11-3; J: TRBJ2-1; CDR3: CASSLGQTAGTLGNEQFF
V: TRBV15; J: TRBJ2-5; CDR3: CATSRGLAEETQYF
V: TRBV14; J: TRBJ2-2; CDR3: CASRQDGTGELFF
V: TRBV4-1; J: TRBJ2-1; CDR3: CASSSSRGNYNEQFF
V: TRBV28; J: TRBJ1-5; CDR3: CASSLGAAGNQPQHF